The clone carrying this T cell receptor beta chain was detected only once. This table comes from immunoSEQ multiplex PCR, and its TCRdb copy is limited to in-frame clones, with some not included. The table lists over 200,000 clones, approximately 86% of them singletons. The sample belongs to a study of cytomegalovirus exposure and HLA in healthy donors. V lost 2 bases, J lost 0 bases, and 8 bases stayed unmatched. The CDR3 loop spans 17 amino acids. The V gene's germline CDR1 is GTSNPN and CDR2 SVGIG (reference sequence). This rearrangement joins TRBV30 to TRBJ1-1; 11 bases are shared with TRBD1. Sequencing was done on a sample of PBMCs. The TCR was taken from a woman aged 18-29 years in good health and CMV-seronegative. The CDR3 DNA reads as TGTGCCTGGAGTACACCCGGACAGGGGGCGATGAACACTGAAGCTTTCTTT. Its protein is CAWSTPGQGAMNTEAFF. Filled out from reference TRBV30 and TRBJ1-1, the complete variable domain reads SQTIHQWPATLVQPVGSPLSLECTVEGTSNPNLYWYRQAAGRGLQLLFYSVGIGQISSEVPQNLSASRPQDRQFILSSKKLLLSDSGFYLCAWSTPGQGAMNTEAFFGQGTRLTVV.